A single sample gave rise to the 15 T cell receptor beta chains below, sequenced in a study of blood T cell repertoires in COVID-19. The assay was immunoSEQ multiplex PCR, and TCRdb's table has in-frame clones only and misses some. The table has some 200,000 clones, around three quarters seen once. Material for sequencing was peripheral blood. These TCRs come from an older woman with acute or convalescent COVID-19.

This clone was counted a few times. The chain employs TRBV3-1 (or the pseudogene TRBV3-2) and TRBJ1-2; TRBD1 matches 9 bases. The CDR3 covers 15 residues. CDR1 is LGHDT and CDR2 is YNNKEL in the germline V gene (reference sequence). After removal of 4 bases from V and 4 bases from J, the junction contained 7 bases not matched to a gene. The CDR3 DNA sequence: TGTGCCAGCAGCCGGAGACAGGGGGGGATCTATGGCTACACCTTC. Residues: CASSRRQGGIYGYTF.

The chain has TRBV7-6 and TRBJ2-3; 9 bases align to TRBD1. This CDR3 is built from 14 residues. CDR1 and CDR2 (germline): SGHVS, FNYEAQ. V dropped 8 bases and J dropped 3; count of bases not matched to a gene: 6. The CDR3 spells CASSGQGRTDTQYF. CDR3 nucleotide sequence: TGTGCCAGCTCAGGACAGGGGCGGACAGATACGCAGTATTTT.

The CDR3 protein is CAISESSRGPYEQYF. CDR3 nucleotides: TGTGCCATCAGTGAGTCGAGTCGGGGTCCCTACGAGCAGTACTTC. This chain uses TRBV10-3 with TRBJ2-7; weak D call: TRBD2 (5 bases). V was pared by 0 bases and J by 2 bases, with 11 bases between. In germline, CDR1 is ENHRY, CDR2 SYGVKD. The CDR3 length is 15 residues.

This rearrangement joins TRBV19 to TRBJ2-7; 13 positions match TRBD2. The CDR3 spans 12 residues. Germline-derived CDR1 and CDR2 are LNHDA and SQIVND (reference sequence). Losses at the gene ends were 8 bases for V and 10 bases for J; bases not matched to a gene: 5. The CDR3 DNA is TGTGCCAGTGGACTAGCGGGAGAAGTACAGTACTTC. This encodes CASGLAGEVQYF. The full variable domain, its missing parts supplied by reference TRBV19 and TRBJ2-7, is DGGITQSPKYLFRKEGQNVTLSCEQNLNHDAMYWYRQDPGQGLRLIYYSQIVNDFQKGDIAEGYSVSREKKESFPLTVTSAQKNPTAFYLCASGLAGEVQYFGPGTRLTVT.

The genes are TRBV18 and TRBJ1-5, with 9 nucleotides matching TRBD1. This CDR3 spans 14 amino acids. V lost 3 bases and J lost 5; bases outside the gene matches: 2. Germline lookup yields CDR1 KGHSH and CDR2 LQKENI. CDR3 coding DNA: TGTGCCAGCTCACCGACAGGGGGTGATCAGCCCCAGCATTTT. It translates to CASSPTGGDQPQHF.

The J gene is TRBJ2-2, the V gene TRBV5-4; 8 bases fit TRBD1. V was clipped by 4 bases and J by 4 bases; unmatched bases: 6. The CDR3 consists of 15 residues. Germline V gene sequence: CDR1 SGHNT, CDR2 YYREEE (reference sequence). The CDR3 is CASSQGQGVTGELFF. CDR3 bases: TGTGCCAGCAGCCAAGGACAGGGCGTCACCGGGGAGCTGTTTTTT.

The chain carries TRBV7-8 and TRBJ2-1; 9 positions agree with TRBD1. The CDR3 spans 14 residues. V was clipped by 6 bases and J by 13 bases; unmatched bases: 13. Germline CDR1 reads SGHVS; CDR2 reads FQNEAQ. CDR3 in amino acids: CASSHPTGGVGQFF. The CDR3, as DNA: TGTGCCAGCAGTCACCCAACAGGGGGCGTGGGTCAGTTCTTC.

This clone has a single count. The chain employs TRBV28 and TRBJ2-7; D is perhaps TRBD1 (6 bases). Germline V gene data show CDR1 as MDHEN and CDR2 as SYDVKM. The CDR3 is made up of 14 amino acids. V lost 6 bases and J lost 6, with 18 bases in between. CDR3 coding DNA: TGTGCCAGCAGCCCAACAGGGTCCTATCGCGAGCAGTACTTC. It specifies CASSPTGSYREQYF.

This clone has only one observation. This sequence joins TRBV2 and TRBJ1-2; no definite D call. V was clipped by 3 bases and J by 13 bases, with 15 bases between them. The CDR3 extends over 12 amino acids. Germline CDR1 reads SNHLY; CDR2 reads FYNNEI. CDR3 nucleotide sequence: TGTGCCAGCAGTGATTTGGACTATTTTTTCACCTTC. Amino acids: CASSDLDYFFTF.

A single count supports this clone. J is TRBJ2-2 and V is TRBV9; D remains unclear. Germline V gene data show CDR1 as SGDLS and CDR2 as YYNGEE. This CDR3 comprises 14 residues. V lost 2 bases and J 5 bases, leaving 10 bases between the germline ends. The CDR3 reads CASSVQAWTGELFF. The CDR3 bases are TGTGCCAGCAGCGTCCAGGCGTGGACCGGGGAGCTGTTTTTT. The whole variable domain, remainder taken from reference TRBV9 and TRBJ2-2, is DSGVTQTPKHLITATGQRVTLRCSPRSGDLSVYWYQQSLDQGLQFLIQYYNGEERAKGNILERFSAQQFPDLHSELNLSSLELGDSALYFCASSVQAWTGELFFGEGSRLTVL.

The chain couples TRBV15 to TRBJ1-5; 7 bases map to TRBD1. CDR1 is LNHNV and CDR2 is YYDKDF in the germline V gene (reference sequence). The J segment lost 5 bases and the V segment lost 0 bases, leaving 7 bases of the junction unmatched. The CDR3 is 16 residues long. The CDR3 DNA reads as TGTGCCACCAGCAGAGATGGTAGCCAGGGGGATCAGCCCCAGCATTTT. Its protein product is CATSRDGSQGDQPQHF.

The V gene is TRBV3-1 (or the pseudogene TRBV3-2), the J gene TRBJ1-6; TRBD1 agrees at 7 bases. Germline V gene lookup returns CDR1 LGHDT and CDR2 YNNKEL (reference sequence). The V and J ends lost 1 base and 7 bases, in that order; junction bases with no gene match: 4. CDR3 length equals 15 residues. CDR3: CASSQVWDRNSPLHF. For the CDR3, the DNA is TGTGCCAGCAGCCAAGTTTGGGACAGAAATTCACCCCTCCACTTT.

This clone was picked up a small number of times. J is TRBJ2-1 and V is TRBV15, with 10 nucleotides matching TRBD2. Germline CDR1 reads LNHNV; CDR2 reads YYDKDF (reference sequence). Trimming took 0 bases from V and 6 from J; bases not matched to a gene: 11. This CDR3 region has 18 residues. The CDR3 DNA reads as TGTGCCACCAGCAGAGATCTGGCTAGCGGGAGTGCGAGCAATGAGCAGTTCTTC. As protein: CATSRDLASGSASNEQFF. The variable domain in full, with the rest retrieved from reference TRBV15 and TRBJ2-1, is DAMVIQNPRYQVTQFGKPVTLSCSQTLNHNVMYWYQQKSSQAPKLLFHYYDKDFNNEADTPDNFQSRRPNTSFCFLDIRSPGLGDTAMYLCATSRDLASGSASNEQFFGPGTRLTVL.

The chain links TRBV28 to TRBJ2-1; D is possibly TRBD2 (5 bases). Trimming stripped 10 bases from V and 0 bases from J, with 13 bases between. The CDR3 is 14 amino acids. Germline V gives CDR1 MDHEN, CDR2 SYDVKM. This CDR3 is CATSGFGSYNEQFF. DNA for the CDR3: TGTGCCACGAGCGGATTTGGCTCCTACAATGAGCAGTTCTTC.

This clone showed up just a few times. The CDR3 region has the DNA TGCAGCGTCCGGGGGGGGACTGAAGCTTTCTTT. The encoded protein is CSVRGGTEAFF. This sequence joins TRBV29-1 and TRBJ1-1; possibly TRBD1 for D (5 bases). CDR3 length: 11 residues. Trimming cost V 6 bases and J 5 bases, with 10 bases left between them. Germline CDR1 SQVTM, CDR2 ANQGSEA.